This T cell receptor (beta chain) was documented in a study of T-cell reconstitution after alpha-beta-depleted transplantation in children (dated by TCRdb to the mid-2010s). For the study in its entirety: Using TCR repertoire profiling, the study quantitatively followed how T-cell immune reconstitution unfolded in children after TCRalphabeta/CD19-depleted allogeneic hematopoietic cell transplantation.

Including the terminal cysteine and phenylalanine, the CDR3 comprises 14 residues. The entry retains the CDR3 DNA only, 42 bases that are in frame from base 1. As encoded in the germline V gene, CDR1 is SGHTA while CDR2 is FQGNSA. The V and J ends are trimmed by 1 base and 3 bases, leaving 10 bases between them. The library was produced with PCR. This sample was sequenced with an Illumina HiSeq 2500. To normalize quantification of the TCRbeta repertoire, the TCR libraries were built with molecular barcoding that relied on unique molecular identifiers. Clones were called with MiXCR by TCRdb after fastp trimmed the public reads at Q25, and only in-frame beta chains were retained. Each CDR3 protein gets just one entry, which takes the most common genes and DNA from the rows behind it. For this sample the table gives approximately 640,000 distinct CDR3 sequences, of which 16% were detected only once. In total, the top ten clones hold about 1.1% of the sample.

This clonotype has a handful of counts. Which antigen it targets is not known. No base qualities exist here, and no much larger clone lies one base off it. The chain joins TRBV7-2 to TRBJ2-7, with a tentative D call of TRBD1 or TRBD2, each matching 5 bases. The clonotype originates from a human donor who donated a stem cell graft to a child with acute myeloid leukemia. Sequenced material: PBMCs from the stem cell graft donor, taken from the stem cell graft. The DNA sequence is TGTGCCAGCAGCTTAGGGGGGATAGACTACGAGCAGTACTTC. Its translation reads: CASSLGGIDYEQYF. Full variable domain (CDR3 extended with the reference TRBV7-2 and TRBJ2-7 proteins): GAGVSQSPSNKVTEKGKDVELRCDPISGHTALYWYRQSLGQGLEFLIYFQGNSAPDKSGLPSDRFSAERTGGSVSTLTIQRTQQEDSAVYLCASSLGGIDYEQYFGPGTRLTVT.